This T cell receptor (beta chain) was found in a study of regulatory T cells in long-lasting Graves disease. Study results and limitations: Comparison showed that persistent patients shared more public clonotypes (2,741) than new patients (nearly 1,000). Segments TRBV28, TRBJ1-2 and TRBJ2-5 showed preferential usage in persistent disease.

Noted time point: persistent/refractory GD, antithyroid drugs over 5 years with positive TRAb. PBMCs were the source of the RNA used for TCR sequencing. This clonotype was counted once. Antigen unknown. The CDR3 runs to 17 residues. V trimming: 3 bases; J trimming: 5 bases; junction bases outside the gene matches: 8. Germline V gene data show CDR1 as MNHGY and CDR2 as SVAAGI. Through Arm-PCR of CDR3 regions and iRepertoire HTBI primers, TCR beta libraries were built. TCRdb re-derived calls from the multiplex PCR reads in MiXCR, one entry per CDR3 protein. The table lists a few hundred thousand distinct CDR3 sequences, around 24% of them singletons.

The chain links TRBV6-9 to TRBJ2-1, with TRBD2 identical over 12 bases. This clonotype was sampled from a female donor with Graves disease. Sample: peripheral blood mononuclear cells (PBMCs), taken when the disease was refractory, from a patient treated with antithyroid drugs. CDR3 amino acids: CASSYLQGLAGNNEQFF. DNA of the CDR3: TGTGCCAGCAGTTACTTACAAGGACTAGCGGGAAACAATGAGCAGTTCTTC.